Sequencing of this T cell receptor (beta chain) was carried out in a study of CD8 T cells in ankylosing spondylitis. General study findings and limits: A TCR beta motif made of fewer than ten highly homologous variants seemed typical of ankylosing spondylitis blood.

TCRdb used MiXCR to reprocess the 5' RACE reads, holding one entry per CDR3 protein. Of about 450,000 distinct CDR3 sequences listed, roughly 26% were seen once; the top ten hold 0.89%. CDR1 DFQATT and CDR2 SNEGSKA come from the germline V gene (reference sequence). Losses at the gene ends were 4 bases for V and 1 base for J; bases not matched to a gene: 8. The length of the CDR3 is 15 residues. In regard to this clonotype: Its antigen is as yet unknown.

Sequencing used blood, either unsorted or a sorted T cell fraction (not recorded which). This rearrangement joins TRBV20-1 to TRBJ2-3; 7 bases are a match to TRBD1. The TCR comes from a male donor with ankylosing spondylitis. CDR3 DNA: TGCAGTGCTATTCGGACAGGCGAGGGCACAGATACGCAGTATTTT. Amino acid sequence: CSAIRTGEGTDTQYF.